The TCR beta chain under discussion was sequenced for a study of post-analysis software for immune sequencing data. Study-wide background: In terms of disease course, relapsing-remitting, secondary progressive and progressive-relapsing multiple sclerosis were included.

cDNA libraries of TCR beta carried unique molecular identifiers. Input of about 0.9 to 10 million T cells yielded a few hundred thousand cDNA molecules. TCRdb ran MiXCR on the PCR reads and lists one entry per CDR3 protein. Among about half a million distinct CDR3 sequences, less than 45% were seen once, and the ten largest hold over 10%. The CDR3 consists of 17 residues. Per germline, CDR1 MDHEN and CDR2 SYDVKM. With 4 bases clipped from V and 2 bases from J, the junction kept 11 bases outside the gene matches. About this clonotype itself: The antigen is not known.

Study-wide results and caveats: When patients were compared with controls, about 5 TRBV segments were more frequent, TRBV5-6, TRBV5-1 and TRBV20-1 among them.

The source is a girl aged 10 to 17 with multiple sclerosis. The sequencing input was blood. The rearrangement uses TRBV28 and TRBJ2-5; 9 nucleotides align to TRBD2. CDR3 bases: TGTGCCAGCAGTTCGAGACTAGCGGAGCTGAGACAAGAGACCCAGTACTTC. Translating it yields CASSSRLAELRQETQYF.